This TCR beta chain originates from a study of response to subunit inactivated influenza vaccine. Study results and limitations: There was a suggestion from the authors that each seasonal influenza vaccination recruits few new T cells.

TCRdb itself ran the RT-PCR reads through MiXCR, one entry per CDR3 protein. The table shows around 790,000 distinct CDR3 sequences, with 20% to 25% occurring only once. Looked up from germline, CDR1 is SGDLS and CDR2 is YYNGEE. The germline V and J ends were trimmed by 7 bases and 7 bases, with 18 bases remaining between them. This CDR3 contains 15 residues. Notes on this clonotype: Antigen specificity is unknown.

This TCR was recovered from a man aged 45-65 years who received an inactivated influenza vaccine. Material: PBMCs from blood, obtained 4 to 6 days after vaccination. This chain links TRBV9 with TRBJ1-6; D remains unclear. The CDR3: CASSRTPGTNSPLHF. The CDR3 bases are TGTGCCAGCTCCAGAACACCGGGAACAAATTCACCCCTCCACTTT.